The next 31 T cell receptor beta chains were all read from a single sample in a study of T cells in Graves' hyperthyroidism and ophthalmopathy. Authors of the study amplified TCR beta CDR3 regions from RNA transcripts. TCR CDR3 regions were first amplified by RT-PCR with HTBI primers. TCRdb re-called the multiplex PCR reads through MiXCR, storing one row per CDR3 protein. The repertoire consists of 300,000 to 450,000 distinct CDR3 sequences, with approximately 15% occurring once and the leading ten covering more than 9.5%. Sequenced material: blood. The source is a woman in her fifties or sixties with Graves' hyperthyroidism.

The chain uses TRBV9 and TRBJ2-1; D gene ambiguous. V lost 0 bases to trimming and J lost 8 bases, with 6 bases between them. This CDR3 has 12 residues. CDR1 and CDR2 (germline): SGDLS, YYNGEE. DNA for the CDR3: TGTGCCAGCAGCGTAGGGATAGATGAGCAGTTCTTC. It encodes CASSVGIDEQFF.

This clonotype was seen ten or more times. This chain links TRBV7-2 with TRBJ2-7; 7 positions agree with TRBD2. Germline lookup yields CDR1 SGHTA and CDR2 FQGNSA. V lost 5 bases and J lost 2; bases outside the gene matches: 9. This CDR3 is built from 15 residues. CDR3 bases: TGTGCCAGCAGCCGTTCGACTAGCACTGCCTACGAGCAGTACTTC. Translating gives CASSRSTSTAYEQYF.

This clonotype was observed at least ten times. This chain links TRBV7-9 with TRBJ2-3, with D possibly being TRBD2 (5 bases). There are 13 residues in the CDR3. The V and J ends lost 5 bases and 6 bases respectively, with 12 bases between them. Germline CDR1 SEHNR, CDR2 FQNEAQ (reference sequence). CDR3 sequence reads: CASSGQRLDTQYF. The CDR3 DNA reads TGTGCCAGCAGCGGTCAGCGGCTGGATACGCAGTATTTT.

This chain connects TRBV20-1 to TRBJ1-5; D is undetermined. The V gene lost 4 bases and the J gene lost 6 bases, with 10 bases spanning the gap. This CDR3 contains 12 residues. Looked up from germline, CDR1 is DFQATT and CDR2 is SNEGSKA (reference sequence). In nucleotides, the CDR3 is TGCAGTGCTACCCCCGCGGGTCAGCCCCAGCATTTT. Translated: CSATPAGQPQHF.

This clonotype was seen many times. V is TRBV7-8 and J is TRBJ2-2; the D gene is possibly TRBD2 (6 bases). The germline V gene has CDR1 SGHVS and CDR2 FQNEAQ. Trimming removed 4 bases from V and 2 bases from J, with 11 bases in between. This CDR3 comprises 15 residues. The CDR3 nucleotides read TGTGCCAGCAGCTACGGACTATCTAACACCGGGGAGCTGTTTTTT. Protein sequence: CASSYGLSNTGELFF.

This clonotype was picked up many times. The chain has TRBV2 and TRBJ2-3, with 8 bases that match TRBD1. Germline CDR1 SNHLY, CDR2 FYNNEI. CDR3 size: 16 residues. V lost 6 bases and J lost 0; bases outside the gene matches: 8. CDR3 region: CASRNRGALSTDTQYF. CDR3 DNA sequence: TGTGCCAGCAGAAACAGGGGGGCTTTGAGCACAGATACGCAGTATTTT. Looking up the rest from reference TRBV2 and TRBJ2-3 gives the full variable domain: EPEVTQTPSHQVTQMGQEVILRCVPISNHLYFYWYRQILGQKVEFLVSFYNNEISEKSEIFDDQFSVERPDGSNFTLKIRSTKLEDSAMYFCASRNRGALSTDTQYFGPGTRLTVL.

This clonotype has at least ten counts. This chain connects TRBV20-1 to TRBJ1-5; TRBD1 matches at 8 bases. The CDR3 contains 14 residues. Germline lookup yields CDR1 DFQATT and CDR2 SNEGSKA (reference sequence). V trimming: 3 bases; J trimming: 3 bases; junction bases outside the gene matches: 4. The CDR3, as DNA: TGCAGTGCTAGGGGGGGACAGGACAATCAGCCCCAGCATTTT. Protein: CSARGGQDNQPQHF.

This clonotype was detected many times. The rearrangement links TRBV6-1 to TRBJ1-1, with D tentatively TRBD1 (6 bases). In germline, CDR1 is MNHNS, CDR2 SASEGT. The CDR3 runs to 13 residues. The V and J ends lost 6 bases and 1 base respectively, with 9 bases between them. The CDR3: CASSGQPNTEAFF. The CDR3 DNA follows: TGTGCCAGCAGCGGACAGCCGAACACTGAAGCTTTCTTT.

The genes are TRBV5-8 and TRBJ2-7; TRBD2 matches 7 bases. V lost 4 bases, J lost 5 bases, and 12 bases stayed unmatched. In germline, CDR1 is SGHTS, CDR2 YDEGEE. The CDR3 is 15 amino acids. DNA for the CDR3: TGTGCCAGCAGCAATCCTAGTCGGGGGGTCAACGAGCAGTACTTC. It specifies CASSNPSRGVNEQYF.

The rearrangement links TRBV9 to TRBJ2-5; 13 bases line up with TRBD2. Germline-derived CDR1 and CDR2 are SGDLS and YYNGEE. V shed 2 bases and J 4 bases; nucleotides not matched to a gene: 2. CDR3 length: 15 amino acids. The CDR3 region has the DNA TGTGCCAGCAGCGTGACTAGCGGGAGGAGAGAGACCCAGTACTTC. It codes for CASSVTSGRRETQYF.

This clonotype has just a few counts. The chain is built from TRBV30 and TRBJ2-1; 8 positions agree with TRBD2. The CDR3 length is 13 residues. Germline V lookup: CDR1 GTSNPN, CDR2 SVGIG (reference sequence). J lost 5 bases, V lost 4 bases, and 4 bases had no gene match. In DNA, the CDR3 is TGTGCCTGGACCCTTAGCGGGAACAATGAGCAGTTCTTC. Protein sequence: CAWTLSGNNEQFF.

This clonotype was counted ten times or more. V is TRBV6-2 or TRBV6-3 and J is TRBJ2-2; D perhaps matches TRBD2 (6 bases). Between the trimmed V and J ends, which lost 5 bases and 0 bases, there was a span of 13 bases. CDR1 and CDR2 (germline): MNHEY, SVGEGT. This CDR3 has 16 residues. The CDR3 bases are TGTGCCAGCAGTCGGCATAGCGGAGCGAACACCGGGGAGCTGTTTTTT. Its protein is CASSRHSGANTGELFF.

This chain joins TRBV3-1 and TRBJ2-7; D possibly uses TRBD1 or TRBD2 (5 bases each). CDR1 and CDR2 (germline): LGHDT, YNNKEL (reference sequence). The CDR3 spans 14 residues. Trimming took off 3 bases at V and 1 base at J, with 10 bases between the two ends. The CDR3 DNA follows: TGTGCCAGCAGCCATCAGGGCGGGTCCTACGAGCAGTACTTC. This sequence encodes CASSHQGGSYEQYF.

This clonotype was seen repeatedly, ten times or more. The chain joins TRBV18 to TRBJ2-3; TRBD1 agrees at 9 bases. CDR3 length: 16 amino acids. Germline CDR1 and CDR2: KGHSH and LQKENI. Trimming cost V 0 bases and J 7 bases; bases outside gene matches: 8. CDR3 in DNA: TGTGCCAGCTCACCACCCGGACAGGGGAGTATGAATACGCAGTATTTT. Amino acids: CASSPPGQGSMNTQYF. The variable domain in full, completed from reference TRBV18 and TRBJ2-3, reads NAGVMQNPRHLVRRRGQEARLRCSPMKGHSHVYWYRQLPEEGLKFMVYLQKENIIDESGMPKERFSAEFPKEGPSILRIQQVVRGDSAAYFCASSPPGQGSMNTQYFGPGTRLTVL.

This clonotype was observed at least ten times. This chain uses TRBV7-2 with TRBJ1-5; D possibly corresponds to TRBD1 (6 bases). Per the germline V gene, CDR1 is SGHTA and CDR2 is FQGNSA. The ends were cut back, 1 base at V and 5 bases at J, with 12 bases in the middle. This CDR3 contains 15 residues. CDR3 in DNA: TGTGCCAGCAGCTTAGAACAGGGTGGGGATCAGCCCCAGCATTTT. It yields the protein CASSLEQGGDQPQHF.

V and J are TRBV28 and TRBJ1-6; 8 nucleotides line up with TRBD1. The V segment lost 4 bases and the J segment 8 bases; nucleotides outside the gene matches: 4. The CDR3 has 14 residues. Germline CDR1 is MDHEN and CDR2 is SYDVKM. Here the CDR3 reads CASSSGGIDSPLHF. In DNA form, the CDR3 reads TGTGCCAGCAGTTCAGGGGGCATAGATTCACCCCTCCACTTT.

This clonotype appeared many times. The chain is built from TRBV2 and TRBJ1-1; D call uncertain. V lost 6 bases to trimming and J lost 4 bases, with 12 bases between them. CDR3 size: 13 residues. Germline assignment: CDR1 SNHLY and CDR2 FYNNEI. CDR3 sequence reads: CASSVQEGTEAFF. Here the CDR3 DNA reads TGTGCCAGCAGCGTCCAAGAGGGCACTGAAGCTTTCTTT.

Ten or more counts support this clonotype. V gene TRBV7-2 combines with J gene TRBJ2-1, with 7 bases identical to TRBD2. With V trimmed by 1 base and J by 0 bases, 6 bases remained unmatched. CDR3 length: 17 amino acids. Per germline, CDR1 SGHTA and CDR2 FQGNSA. CDR3 DNA: TGTGCCAGCAGCTTAGATGGCGGGAGCCACTCCTACAATGAGCAGTTCTTC. It codes for CASSLDGGSHSYNEQFF.

This clonotype was counted many times. The V gene is TRBV24-1, the J gene TRBJ2-5; D is undetermined. The CDR3 loop spans 17 amino acids. Germline CDR1 and CDR2: KGHDR and SFDVKD. The germline V and J ends were trimmed by 1 base and 3 bases, with 17 bases remaining between them. DNA for the CDR3: TGTGCCACCAGTGATTTCGGGCCGAGACTTAAAGAAGAGACCCAGTACTTC. Its translation is CATSDFGPRLKEETQYF.

This chain uses TRBV6-2 or TRBV6-3 with TRBJ2-1; the D call may be TRBD1 or TRBD2 (7 bases each). The V end was cut by 8 bases, the J end by 4 bases, with 15 bases between. The CDR3 loop spans 14 amino acids. Germline V gene lookup returns CDR1 MNHEY and CDR2 SVGEGT. This chain's CDR3 is CASQGGGQYNEQFF. The CDR3 DNA reads as TGTGCCAGCCAGGGGGGAGGGCAGTACAATGAGCAGTTCTTC.

This clonotype has ten or more counts. The rearrangement joins TRBV12-5 to TRBJ2-1; 9 bases line up with TRBD2. The CDR3 extends over 14 amino acids. Germline lookup yields CDR1 LGHNT and CDR2 FRNRAP. The trim removed 7 bases at V and 9 bases at J, leaving 10 bases unmatched. Here the CDR3 reads CASVGPAGGSEQFF. The DNA for the CDR3 is TGTGCTAGTGTCGGGCCAGCGGGAGGTAGTGAGCAGTTCTTC.

This clonotype occurred a few times. The gene calls are TRBV3-1 and TRBJ2-7, with D possibly matching TRBD2 (5 bases). Trimming removed 0 bases from V and 2 bases from J, with 14 bases in between. The CDR3 length is 16 residues. Germline V CDR1 and CDR2: LGHDT, YNNKEL (reference sequence). CDR3 nucleotide sequence: TGTGCCAGCAGCCAAGATAGTCCGGGGTCCCCCTACGAGCAGTACTTC. Protein sequence: CASSQDSPGSPYEQYF.

This clonotype was observed a few times. The CDR3 DNA follows: TGTGCCAGCAGCTTGGGACTAGCGGGGACGGTCGGGGAGCTGTTTTTT. Translation gives CASSLGLAGTVGELFF. V gene TRBV5-8 combines with J gene TRBJ2-2; 11 bases align to TRBD2. CDR3 length: 16 residues. Trimming removed 0 bases from V and 7 bases from J; junction bases left unmatched: 5. Germline V lookup: CDR1 SGHTS, CDR2 YDEGEE.

There are a few counts of this clonotype. The J gene is TRBJ2-7, the V gene TRBV7-9, with D possibly matching TRBD1 (5 bases). CDR1 is SEHNR, CDR2 FQNEAQ, per germline (reference sequence). V was cut by 5 bases and J by 0 bases, with 11 bases left in between. The CDR3 length is 14 residues. The CDR3 sequence: CASSPRTFSYEQYF. CDR3 sequence (DNA): TGTGCCAGCAGCCCTAGGACATTCTCCTACGAGCAGTACTTC.

This clonotype was detected many times. The V gene is TRBV2, the J gene TRBJ2-7, with 9 bases matching TRBD1. CDR1 is SNHLY, CDR2 FYNNEI, per germline. The CDR3 totals 15 residues. Unmatched junction bases numbered 9, after V lost 5 bases and J lost 4 bases. In nucleotides, the CDR3 is TGTGCCAGCAGTCCTTCCGTGACAGGGGGGTACGAGCAGTACTTC. This translates into CASSPSVTGGYEQYF.

This clonotype was recorded a few times. The J gene is TRBJ2-1, the V gene TRBV11-3; 13 nucleotides match TRBD2. With 3 bases clipped from V and 9 bases from J, the junction kept 5 bases outside the gene matches. From germline, CDR1 is SGHNT and CDR2 YENEEA. The CDR3 contains 15 residues. The CDR3 is CASSFGLAGVLEQFF. The CDR3 DNA sequence: TGTGCCAGCAGCTTTGGACTAGCGGGAGTTCTTGAGCAGTTCTTC. The full variable domain, rest sourced from reference TRBV11-3 and TRBJ2-1, is EAGVVQSPRYKIIEKKQPVAFWCNPISGHNTLYWYLQNLGQGPELLIRYENEEAVDDSQLPKDRFSAERLKGVDSTLKIQPAELGDSAVYLCASSFGLAGVLEQFFGPGTRLTVL.

This chain joins TRBV30 and TRBJ2-7, with D perhaps TRBD1 (6 bases). CDR3 length equals 16 residues. Looked up from germline, CDR1 is GTSNPN and CDR2 is SVGIG (reference sequence). Trimming removed 0 bases at V and 6 bases at J, with 21 bases between. In nucleotides, the CDR3 is TGTGCCTGGAGTGTGACAGGAGGCAGGGGAAAGGGCGAGCAGTACTTC. It encodes CAWSVTGGRGKGEQYF.

This clonotype was observed at least ten times. The rearrangement uses TRBV5-4 and TRBJ2-5; no definite D call. Germline V lookup: CDR1 SGHNT, CDR2 YYREEE (reference sequence). Trimming stripped 6 bases from V and 4 bases from J, with 19 bases between. CDR3 length equals 15 residues. The CDR3 sequence: CASTPDPFSRETQYF. The CDR3, as DNA: TGTGCCAGCACCCCGGACCCCTTCTCCCGAGAGACCCAGTACTTC.

This clonotype was seen repeatedly, ten times or more. The rearrangement joins TRBV30 to TRBJ2-7, with 11 bases aligning to TRBD2. The CDR3 consists of 13 residues. Germline trimming cut 3 bases from V and 6 bases from J; bases unmatched to any gene: 4. Germline loops: CDR1 GTSNPN, CDR2 SVGIG (reference sequence). The CDR3, as DNA: TGTGCCTGGAGCGCGGGGACTAGCGGCGAGCAGTACTTC. This encodes CAWSAGTSGEQYF.

The V call is TRBV2, the J call TRBJ2-7, with TRBD2 identical over 7 bases. CDR1 and CDR2 from the germline V gene are SNHLY and FYNNEI. The CDR3 totals 15 residues. J lost 0 bases, V lost 1 base, and 3 bases had no gene match. DNA of the CDR3: TGTGCCAGCAGTGAAGTGGGCGGGAGCTCCTACGAGCAGTACTTC. Translated, it gives CASSEVGGSSYEQYF.

The chain links TRBV15 to TRBJ2-3; no firm D call. V was cut by 5 bases and J by 6 bases, with 9 bases left in between. The V gene's germline CDR1 is LNHNV and CDR2 YYDKDF (reference sequence). This CDR3 has 12 amino acids. The CDR3 loop is CATSLNGDTQYF. In DNA form, the CDR3 reads TGTGCCACCAGCCTGAACGGCGATACGCAGTATTTT.